This T cell receptor (beta chain) was documented in a study of blood T cell repertoires in COVID-19. Looking at the study overall: Samples taken during acute and convalescent COVID-19 were collected in the United States, Italy and Spain. PBMCs, B-cell-depleted T cells, or T cells were the source of the cDNA or gDNA that made up the material.

Original processing methods: Amplification of reference gene primers provided the estimated nucleated cell counts. Profiling relied on immunoSEQ multiplex PCR, and the TCRdb table lists in-frame clones only, not all of them. V, J and clone size are taken as reported in that table, and D and trimming were inferred from the DNA itself. This sample has 90,000 to 130,000 clones, with approximately 88% found just once. The specimen was peripheral blood. The sequence was collected from a woman aged 65 to 85 with acute or convalescent COVID-19.

CDR3 region: CSTGEETQYF. CDR3 in DNA: TGCAGTACAGGGGAAGAGACCCAGTACTTC. V usage is TRBV20-1 and J usage is TRBJ2-5; 7 nucleotides align to TRBD1. With V trimmed by 8 bases and J by 3 bases, 0 bases remained unmatched. The CDR3 has 10 amino acids. The germline V gene encodes CDR1 DFQATT and CDR2 SNEGSKA (reference sequence).